This T cell receptor beta chain was captured by sequencing in a study of molecular identifiers for immune sequencing clone quantification. Study summary: The replicates split RNA from roughly 20,000 or 100,000 naive CD8 cells five ways and sequenced four.

Sorting selected naive CD8 T cells with a CD8+CD4-CCR7+CD45RA+ phenotype. Overall study results and limits: More than 97% of effector molecules, versus under 1% of naive-cell molecules, belonged to clones above 20 RNA copies.

Methods described previously, with TCR primers listed, were used for bulk TCR libraries. One entry per CDR3 protein results from TCRdb running MiXCR on the PCR reads. This sample carries just under 650,000 distinct CDR3 sequences, 20% of them seen once, and the ten largest clones take roughly 0.83%. On this clonotype itself: Its antigen is not identified.

The TCR was taken from a human donor in good health. Some libraries in this study had Jurkat cell RNA spiked in. Sequencing used naive CD8+ T cells from blood, with Jurkat cell RNA spiked in. Subset: FACS-sorted CD8+CD4-CCR7+CD45RA+ naive T cells.

The CDR3 DNA reads TGTGCCACCAGTGATTTTAAAGTCAGGGACCCCGGGGAGCTGTTTTTT. This encodes CATSDFKVRDPGELFF. V gene TRBV24-1 combines with J gene TRBJ2-2; D may correspond to TRBD1 or TRBD2 (5 bases each). This CDR3 is 16 amino acids long. Germline V CDR1 and CDR2: KGHDR, SFDVKD. V shed 1 base and J shed 6 bases, with 14 bases lying between them.